These 18 T cell receptor beta chains were all obtained from the same sample, sequenced in a study of identical twins. TCRdb reanalysed the 5' RACE reads using MiXCR and keeps one entry per CDR3 protein. The sample yields 1.5 million to 2 million distinct CDR3 sequences, under 35% seen once. The material sequenced was cord blood. Receptors were obtained from a newborn girl in good health.

This clonotype was observed a handful of times. V and J are TRBV4-1 and TRBJ1-4; D is possibly TRBD1 (6 bases). This CDR3 is built from 17 residues. V was cut by 1 base and J by 10 bases, with 22 bases left in between. Germline CDR1 MGHRA, CDR2 YSYEKL. In DNA form, the CDR3 reads TGCGCCAGCAGCCAAGTTCAGACAGGAAACGACAGAGGAAAACTGTTTTTT. Its protein product is CASSQVQTGNDRGKLFF.

Regarding this clonotype: The germline gene is not matched at one end of the junction; a read error may be the cause. This chain uses TRBV29-1 with TRBJ2-4, with D possibly TRBD2 on 6 matching bases. This CDR3 contains 12 residues. Per the germline V gene, CDR1 is SQVTM and CDR2 is ANQGSEA. CDR3 residues: CSGGVTKSIQYF. In DNA, the CDR3 is TGCAGCGGCGGGGTAACCAAAAGCATTCAGTACTTC.

This clonotype was seen a handful of times. CDR3 loop: CASSQDMGDVGMRNEQYF. The CDR3 DNA reads TGCGCCAGCAGCCAAGATATGGGGGATGTAGGAATGCGAAACGAGCAGTACTTC. This sequence joins TRBV4-1 and TRBJ2-7; either TRBD1 or TRBD2 may fit D (5 bases each). CDR3 size: 18 residues. V shed 0 bases and J shed 5 bases, with 23 bases lying between them. Germline loops: CDR1 MGHRA, CDR2 YSYEKL.

This clonotype was observed a handful of times. V usage is TRBV4-2 and J usage is TRBJ2-5, with 13 bases identical to TRBD2. Trimming cost V 2 bases and J 1 base; bases outside gene matches: 4. CDR3 length: 17 amino acids. Germline loops: CDR1 LGHNA, CDR2 YNFKEQ. The CDR3 DNA reads as TGTGCCAGCAGCCAAAAAAGGACTAGCGGGGGCCAAGAGACCCAGTACTTC. Translated: CASSQKRTSGGQETQYF.

This clonotype was observed a few times. For the CDR3, the DNA is TGCAGTGCTATATTACGGAACACTGAAGCTTTCTTT. Its translation: CSAILRNTEAFF. V and J are TRBV20-1 and TRBJ1-1; D unresolved. Per germline, CDR1 DFQATT and CDR2 SNEGSKA (reference sequence). Trimming left V 4 bases short and J 1 base short, with 7 bases between. The CDR3 sequence is 12 residues long.

The CDR3 DNA follows: TGCGCCAGCAGCCGTCTGTCTAGCGGGAAAGAGACCCAGTACTTC. Encoded protein: CASSRLSSGKETQYF. The V gene is TRBV4-1, the J gene TRBJ2-5, with 9 bases identical to TRBD2. V lost 4 bases and J lost 3; bases outside the gene matches: 6. This CDR3 is built from 15 residues. In germline, CDR1 is MGHRA, CDR2 YSYEKL.

The chain links TRBV5-1 to TRBJ2-5, with D perhaps TRBD1 (6 bases). The CDR3 consists of 14 residues. Germline CDR1 reads SGHRS; CDR2 reads YFSETQ. Between the trimmed V and J ends, which lost 0 bases and 4 bases, there was a span of 10 bases. The CDR3: CASSLGQGSETQYF. The CDR3 coding sequence is TGCGCCAGCAGCTTGGGGCAGGGGTCAGAGACCCAGTACTTC.

This clonotype was seen a few times. V is TRBV11-2 and J is TRBJ1-3; D perhaps matches TRBD1 (5 bases). This CDR3 is 14 amino acids long. Germline CDR1 SGHAT, CDR2 FQNNGV. The V gene lost 5 bases and the J gene lost 5 bases, with 13 bases spanning the gap. The CDR3 loop is CASSLRDLRNTIYF. The CDR3 coding sequence is TGTGCCAGCAGCCTCCGGGACCTAAGAAACACCATATATTTT.

The V and J genes are TRBV20-1 and TRBJ1-2, with no clear D. The germline V and J ends were trimmed by 0 bases and 11 bases, with 10 bases remaining between them. Germline values: CDR1 DFQATT, CDR2 SNEGSKA (reference sequence). The CDR3 runs 11 residues. The CDR3 loop is CSARDPSRYTF. CDR3 in DNA: TGCAGTGCTAGAGATCCTTCTAGGTACACCTTC.

This chain connects TRBV4-1 to TRBJ2-7; 7 nucleotides match TRBD1. This CDR3 has 16 residues. V shed 2 bases, J shed 3 bases, and the junction held 10 bases outside the gene matches. Germline V gene data show CDR1 as MGHRA and CDR2 as YSYEKL. The CDR3, as DNA: TGCGCCAGCAGCCAACCATTCCGGGACAGAGACTACGAGCAGTACTTC. Amino acids: CASSQPFRDRDYEQYF.

As for this clonotype: Germline and junction disagree at one end, which may indicate a read error. The rearrangement joins TRBV27 to TRBJ2-3; weak D call: TRBD1 (5 bases). From germline, CDR1 is MNHEY and CDR2 SMNVEV (reference sequence). This CDR3 has 15 amino acids. Here the CDR3 reads CAGSLKAGSTDTQYF. The CDR3 bases are TGTGCCGGCAGTTTAAAGGCAGGGAGCACAGATACGCAGTATTTT.

This clonotype was observed many times. The gene calls are TRBV20-1 and TRBJ2-7, with D unclear. The CDR3 has 12 residues. Germline CDR1 and CDR2: DFQATT and SNEGSKA (reference sequence). Trimming pared 0 bases from V and 3 bases from J, leaving 6 bases between. The CDR3 spells CSARDLGYEQYF. As DNA, the CDR3 is TGCAGTGCTAGAGATTTGGGCTACGAGCAGTACTTC.

This clonotype was seen many times. The chain joins TRBV18 to TRBJ2-1; 10 nucleotides align to TRBD2. Per the germline V gene, CDR1 is KGHSH and CDR2 is LQKENI. The CDR3 is 15 residues long. Losses at the gene ends were 8 bases for V and 5 bases for J; bases not matched to a gene: 9. Written as DNA, the CDR3 is TGTGCCAGCAGCTTAAGGACTAGCGGAAACAATGAGCAGTTCTTC. Encoded protein: CASSLRTSGNNEQFF.

The chain joins TRBV6-1 to TRBJ1-2; 9 bases are a match to TRBD1. Germline V gene lookup returns CDR1 MNHNS and CDR2 SASEGT. Trimming took 6 bases from V and 3 from J; bases not matched to a gene: 11. The CDR3 spans 16 residues. CDR3 sequence: CASRQGANPLYYGYTF. CDR3 DNA: TGTGCCAGCAGACAGGGGGCCAACCCCCTATACTATGGCTACACCTTC.

This clonotype was detected only a few times. The chain employs TRBV18 and TRBJ2-3, with D perhaps given as TRBD1 or TRBD2 (5 bases each). Germline CDR1 KGHSH, CDR2 LQKENI. There are 14 residues in the CDR3. Trimming removed 3 bases at V and 3 bases at J, with 10 bases between. The CDR3 region has the DNA TGTGCCAGCTCACCGTTAGGGGAGACAGATACGCAGTATTTT. Translation gives CASSPLGETDTQYF. The full variable domain, completed using reference TRBV18 and TRBJ2-3, is NAGVMQNPRHLVRRRGQEARLRCSPMKGHSHVYWYRQLPEEGLKFMVYLQKENIIDESGMPKERFSAEFPKEGPSILRIQQVVRGDSAAYFCASSPLGETDTQYFGPGTRLTVL.

This sequence joins TRBV12-3 or TRBV12-4 and TRBJ2-3; D might be TRBD1 or TRBD2, each matching 6 bases. Between the trimmed V and J ends, which lost 3 bases and 4 bases, there was a span of 17 bases. The CDR3 spans 16 residues. The CDR3 here is CASSLWGAGLADTQYF. The CDR3 DNA is TGTGCCAGCAGTTTGTGGGGGGCGGGGTTGGCAGATACGCAGTATTTT.

This chain joins TRBV20-1 and TRBJ2-1; no firm D call. Germline assignment: CDR1 DFQATT and CDR2 SNEGSKA (reference sequence). V lost 2 bases and J lost 0, with 20 bases in between. The CDR3 extends over 18 amino acids. The CDR3 DNA reads as TGCAGTGCTAGACCCTCGCCGGACGCCCGATACTCCTACAATGAGCAGTTCTTC. Residues: CSARPSPDARYSYNEQFF.

This clonotype was detected a few times. The chain recombines TRBV5-1 with TRBJ2-3; D remains unclear. Deletions cut 0 bases from V and 14 bases from J, with 16 bases between. Germline V gives CDR1 SGHRS, CDR2 YFSETQ. This CDR3 has 13 residues. In nucleotides, the CDR3 is TGCGCCAGCAGCTTGGTACCCCAGGAAGCAATGTATTTT. Translating gives CASSLVPQEAMYF. The full variable domain, rest sourced from reference TRBV5-1 and TRBJ2-3, is KAGVTQTPRYLIKTRGQQVTLSCSPISGHRSVSWYQQTPGQGLQFLFEYFSETQRNKGNFPGRFSGRQFSNSRSEMNVSTLELGDSALYLCASSLVPQEAMYFGPGTRLTVL.